This T cell receptor beta chain appears in the sequencing data of a study of CD8 T cells in Susac syndrome. Trimming at V came to 6 bases and at J to 3 bases, leaving 7 bases not matched to a gene. This CDR3 is built from 15 residues. RNA was extracted with the RNeasy kit, and a quantity of about 0.45 to 1 ug was reverse transcribed using random hexamers. MiXCR, run by TCRdb on the immunoSEQ multiplex PCR reads, gives a single entry per CDR3 protein. The table records about 160,000 distinct CDR3 sequences, approximately 95% of them present only once. The CD8+ and CD4+ T cells were negatively isolated, with the TEMRA cells enriched by FACS.

The sequence came from a human donor with multiple sclerosis. V and J are TRBV12-3 or TRBV12-4 and TRBJ2-2; 7 bases match TRBD1. The sample taken for sequencing was CD4+ T cells from PBMCs. CDR3 region: CASSSDRVDTGELFF. In DNA form, the CDR3 reads TGTGCCAGCAGCTCAGACAGGGTTGACACCGGGGAGCTGTTTTTT.